The 30 T cell receptor beta chains below were found in one sample sequenced in a study of blood T cell repertoires in COVID-19. TCRdb's copy holds only in-frame clones and misses some; the assay was immunoSEQ multiplex PCR. Here the sample spans about 35,000 clones, 90% being singletons. Material: peripheral blood. The source of these receptors is a man older than 75 with acute or convalescent COVID-19.

The chain employs TRBV6-1 and TRBJ1-1; D uncertain. CDR1 and CDR2 (germline): MNHNS, SASEGT. The CDR3 loop spans 15 amino acids. V was clipped by 0 bases and J by 5 bases, with 13 bases between them. The DNA of the CDR3 is TGTGCCAGCAGTGAAGCGCTGGTTACGAGGACTGAAGCTTTCTTT. Amino acids: CASSEALVTRTEAFF.

The chain links TRBV9 to TRBJ1-2; 8 nucleotides match TRBD1. Germline V lookup: CDR1 SGDLS, CDR2 YYNGEE. J lost 2 bases, V lost 3 bases, and 12 bases had no gene match. The CDR3 has 17 residues. The CDR3: CASSEGQAGVGNYGYTF. The CDR3 DNA reads TGTGCCAGCAGCGAGGGACAGGCAGGGGTAGGCAACTATGGCTACACCTTC.

The V call is TRBV3-1 (or the pseudogene TRBV3-2), the J call TRBJ2-1; 12 bases match TRBD2. The germline gives CDR1 LGHDT, CDR2 YNNKEL (reference sequence). The V gene end was trimmed by 1 base and the J gene end by 0 bases; junction bases not matched to a gene: 1. This CDR3 contains 17 residues. CDR3 protein: CASSQGTSGASYNEQFF. CDR3 DNA sequence: TGTGCCAGCAGCCAAGGGACTAGCGGGGCCTCCTACAATGAGCAGTTCTTC.

The count of this clone is one. The chain carries TRBV27 and TRBJ1-1; perhaps TRBD1 as D (5 bases). CDR3 length equals 14 residues. V was pared by 3 bases and J by 8 bases, with 16 bases between. Germline V CDR1 and CDR2: MNHEY, SMNVEV (reference sequence). The CDR3 region has the DNA TGTGCCAGCAGTTTCCTAGGGAGGGGTAGGGAAGCTTTCTTT. This translates into CASSFLGRGREAFF.

V usage is TRBV19 and J usage is TRBJ1-2, with D maybe TRBD1 (5 bases). Trimming removed 7 bases at V and 6 bases at J, with 15 bases between. Germline V lookup: CDR1 LNHDA, CDR2 SQIVND (reference sequence). This CDR3 comprises 13 residues. The CDR3, as DNA: TGTGCCAGTACTAAGACTGGGGGGAATGGCTACACCTTC. This gives the protein CASTKTGGNGYTF. Full variable domain (outside the CDR3, taken from reference TRBV19 and TRBJ1-2): DGGITQSPKYLFRKEGQNVTLSCEQNLNHDAMYWYRQDPGQGLRLIYYSQIVNDFQKGDIAEGYSVSREKKESFPLTVTSAQKNPTAFYLCASTKTGGNGYTFGSGTRLTVV.

The chain employs TRBV6-5 and TRBJ1-4; maybe TRBD1 (5 bases). Germline-derived CDR1 and CDR2 are MNHEY and SVGAGI. V lost 2 bases to trimming and J lost 6 bases, with 10 bases between them. The length of the CDR3 is 14 residues. The CDR3 bases are TGTGCCAGCAGTTACAGGGGCGGCCATGAAAAACTGTTTTTT. Protein sequence: CASSYRGGHEKLFF.

The CDR3 nucleotides read TGTGCCACCAGAGGAAGACAGGGGCTGATGACAGATACGCAGTATTTT. Translation: CATRGRQGLMTDTQYF. This chain uses TRBV24-1 with TRBJ2-3; TRBD1 aligns across 8 bases. This CDR3 has 16 residues. CDR1 is KGHDR and CDR2 is SFDVKD in the germline V gene. With 7 bases clipped from V and 3 bases from J, the junction kept 11 bases outside the gene matches.

This rearrangement joins TRBV19 to TRBJ2-1; maybe TRBD1 (5 bases). Germline lookup yields CDR1 LNHDA and CDR2 SQIVND (reference sequence). V shed 4 bases and J shed 3 bases, with 13 bases lying between them. The CDR3 sequence is 15 residues long. The CDR3 DNA reads as TGTGCCAGTAGTAACATGGCAGGGCTCTACAATGAGCAGTTCTTC. It encodes CASSNMAGLYNEQFF.

V usage is TRBV28 and J usage is TRBJ1-5, with 7 bases that match TRBD1. CDR3 length: 17 residues. Per the germline V gene, CDR1 is MDHEN and CDR2 is SYDVKM. Trimming cost V 7 bases and J 4 bases; bases outside gene matches: 16. CDR3: CASNLNPGGRANQPQHF. CDR3 in DNA: TGTGCCAGCAACTTGAATCCAGGGGGAAGGGCTAATCAGCCCCAGCATTTT.

The gene calls are TRBV10-3 and TRBJ2-7, with 7 bases lining up with TRBD1. The CDR3 length is 16 residues. Germline lookup yields CDR1 ENHRY and CDR2 SYGVKD. The V gene end was trimmed by 3 bases and the J gene end by 0 bases; junction bases not matched to a gene: 8. The CDR3 nucleotides are TGTGCCATCAGTGACTCCGGGACAGTTAGCTCCTACGAGCAGTACTTC. This translates into CAISDSGTVSSYEQYF.

V is TRBV7-9 and J is TRBJ2-3, with D perhaps TRBD1 (5 bases). CDR1 and CDR2 (germline): SEHNR, FQNEAQ (reference sequence). The CDR3 is 14 amino acids. The V and J ends lost 3 bases and 0 bases respectively, with 7 bases between them. DNA of the CDR3: TGTGCCAGCAGCTTTGGGGCTAGCACAGATACGCAGTATTTT. It translates to CASSFGASTDTQYF.

CDR3 sequence reads: CAWSVRGRDYGYTF. CDR3 DNA: TGTGCCTGGAGTGTACGAGGCAGGGACTATGGCTACACCTTC. The chain has TRBV30 and TRBJ1-2; D may be TRBD1 (5 bases). The V end lost 0 bases, the J end lost 3 bases, and 11 bases lay between the germline ends. CDR1 is GTSNPN and CDR2 is SVGIG in the germline V gene (reference sequence). The CDR3 sequence is 14 residues long.

The CDR3 DNA follows: TGTGCCAGCAGCTTAGCGGGACCGGGACAGGCCTACGAGCAGTACTTC. This gives the protein CASSLAGPGQAYEQYF. The chain uses TRBV7-9 and TRBJ2-7, with 8 bases that match TRBD1. Per the germline V gene, CDR1 is SEHNR and CDR2 is FQNEAQ (reference sequence). V shed 0 bases and J 2 bases; nucleotides not matched to a gene: 6. The CDR3 has 16 residues. The variable domain in full, completed from reference TRBV7-9 and TRBJ2-7, reads DTGVSQNPRHKITKRGQNVTFRCDPISEHNRLYWYRQTLGQGPEFLTYFQNEAQLEKSRLLSDRFSAERPKGSFSTLEIQRTEQGDSAMYLCASSLAGPGQAYEQYFGPGTRLTVT.

This chain joins TRBV27 and TRBJ2-6, with D hard to call. CDR3 length: 17 amino acids. Trimming removed 8 bases from V and 0 bases from J, with 17 bases in between. Germline V gives CDR1 MNHEY, CDR2 SMNVEV (reference sequence). CDR3 sequence: CASPYGASRSGANVLTF. CDR3 coding DNA: TGTGCCAGCCCGTACGGAGCATCACGCTCTGGGGCCAACGTCCTGACTTTC.

This chain links TRBV4-1 with TRBJ1-1; D is unclear. V was trimmed by 4 bases and J by 4 bases, leaving 22 bases between them. Germline V gene sequence: CDR1 MGHRA, CDR2 YSYEKL. The CDR3 runs 17 residues. The CDR3 nucleotides are TGCGCCAGCAGCCTCCAGAACCTTATCGGGGTCGGCACTGAAGCTTTCTTT. Protein: CASSLQNLIGVGTEAFF.

For the CDR3, the DNA is TGTGCCAGTAGTGGGCAACAGGGGACTGAAGCTTTCTTT. Its protein product is CASSGQQGTEAFF. V gene TRBV19 combines with J gene TRBJ1-1; 7 bases agree with TRBD1. Trimming took 5 bases from V and 5 from J; bases not matched to a gene: 5. Germline CDR1 LNHDA, CDR2 SQIVND (reference sequence). The CDR3 sequence is 13 residues long.

The chain has TRBV12-3 or TRBV12-4 and TRBJ1-6; D may be TRBD1 (5 bases). V lost 5 bases, J lost 9 bases, and 8 bases lay in between. The CDR3 is 12 residues long. CDR3 sequence: CASSQQGSPLHF. Here the CDR3 DNA reads TGTGCCAGCAGTCAGCAGGGTTCACCCCTCCACTTT.

The chain combines TRBV12-3 or TRBV12-4 with TRBJ2-1; possibly TRBD2 for D (5 bases). This CDR3 region has 13 residues. Deletions cut 6 bases from V and 8 bases from J, with 14 bases between. The CDR3: CASRLGRHHEQFF. CDR3 nucleotides: TGTGCCAGCAGACTAGGCCGGCACCATGAGCAGTTCTTC.

This chain joins TRBV12-3 or TRBV12-4 and TRBJ1-5; 7 bases align to TRBD1. CDR3 length: 13 amino acids. Trimming at V came to 1 base and at J to 6 bases, leaving 0 bases not matched to a gene. Here the CDR3 reads CASSLDRGQPQHF. DNA of the CDR3: TGTGCCAGCAGTTTAGACAGGGGTCAGCCCCAGCATTTT.

The chain links TRBV3-1 (or the pseudogene TRBV3-2) to TRBJ2-7, with 7 bases identical to TRBD1. The ends lost 3 bases at V and 0 bases at J; junction bases unmatched: 2. The CDR3 contains 14 residues. Looked up from germline, CDR1 is LGHDT and CDR2 is YNNKEL (reference sequence). CDR3 bases: TGTGCCAGCAGCCAGGGACAGAACTCCTACGAGCAGTACTTC. This codes for CASSQGQNSYEQYF.

The gene calls are TRBV5-1 and TRBJ1-5; tentative D call: TRBD1 (5 bases). This CDR3 is built from 14 residues. V was clipped by 4 bases and J by 6 bases, with 14 bases between them. Looked up from germline, CDR1 is SGHRS and CDR2 is YFSETQ. In nucleotides, the CDR3 is TGCGCCAGCAGCCCGGGGACCGGGAGTCAGCCCCAGCATTTT. This gives the protein CASSPGTGSQPQHF. Combining the CDR3 with reference TRBV5-1 and TRBJ1-5 gives the whole variable domain KAGVTQTPRYLIKTRGQQVTLSCSPISGHRSVSWYQQTPGQGLQFLFEYFSETQRNKGNFPGRFSGRQFSNSRSEMNVSTLELGDSALYLCASSPGTGSQPQHFGDGTRLSIL.

The count of this clone is one. The genes are TRBV5-1 and TRBJ1-5, with a possible D match to TRBD1 (5 bases). The CDR3 extends over 14 amino acids. V was cut by 0 bases and J by 7 bases, with 11 bases left in between. The germline V gene has CDR1 SGHRS and CDR2 YFSETQ. Here the CDR3 reads CASSLGGAGQPQHF. CDR3 sequence (DNA): TGCGCCAGCAGCTTGGGGGGCGCCGGACAGCCCCAGCATTTT.

V and J are TRBV18 and TRBJ2-7; 11 nucleotides agree with TRBD1. The CDR3 has 15 amino acids. V was clipped by 3 bases and J by 2 bases; unmatched bases: 3. The germline V gene has CDR1 KGHSH and CDR2 LQKENI. As DNA, the CDR3 is TGTGCCAGCTCACCGGGACAGGGGGTCCCCTACGAGCAGTACTTC. This sequence encodes CASSPGQGVPYEQYF.

The rearrangement links TRBV5-4 to TRBJ2-3; D possibly corresponds to TRBD2 (7 bases). The ends were cut back, 0 bases at V and 1 base at J, with 9 bases in the middle. The CDR3 consists of 15 residues. Germline lookup yields CDR1 SGHNT and CDR2 YYREEE (reference sequence). In DNA form, the CDR3 reads TGTGCCAGCAGCTTGGCGGGGGGCCGCACAGATACGCAGTATTTT. Its translation: CASSLAGGRTDTQYF.

The V gene is TRBV3-1 (or the pseudogene TRBV3-2), the J gene TRBJ2-7; 10 bases map to TRBD1. CDR1 is LGHDT and CDR2 is YNNKEL in the germline V gene (reference sequence). Unmatched junction bases numbered 8, after V lost 1 base and J lost 5 bases. The CDR3 runs 16 residues. CDR3: CASSQVPDRGTNEQYF. In DNA, the CDR3 is TGTGCCAGCAGCCAAGTCCCGGACAGGGGGACTAACGAGCAGTACTTC.

This clone was detected only once. The genes are TRBV9 and TRBJ1-3; D not resolved. V was pared by 4 bases and J by 0 bases, with 8 bases between. This CDR3 contains 14 residues. Germline CDR1 reads SGDLS; CDR2 reads YYNGEE. The CDR3 DNA reads TGTGCCAGCAGCCTCCACTACTCTGGAAACACCATATATTTT. It encodes CASSLHYSGNTIYF.

The rearrangement joins TRBV6-5 to TRBJ1-2, with D uncertain. The V end lost 8 bases, the J end lost 7 bases, and 11 bases lay between the germline ends. Germline-derived CDR1 and CDR2 are MNHEY and SVGAGI. The CDR3 contains 11 residues. As DNA, the CDR3 is TGTGCCAGCTCTAGCTTGAGTGGCTACACCTTC. Its translation: CASSSLSGYTF.

In its sample, this clone was seen once. The rearrangement links TRBV29-1 to TRBJ2-2; 8 bases are a match to TRBD1. The CDR3 is made up of 14 amino acids. Trimming cost V 6 bases and J 4 bases; bases outside gene matches: 7. The germline CDR1 and CDR2 sequences are SQVTM and ANQGSEA. CDR3 DNA sequence: TGCAGCGTCGGACAGGGATTCGGCACCGGGGAGCTGTTTTTT. It codes for CSVGQGFGTGELFF.

The chain joins TRBV6-2 or TRBV6-3 to TRBJ2-1, with D maybe TRBD2 (5 bases). V was shortened by 0 bases and J by 2 bases, with 17 bases between the two germline ends. The CDR3 extends over 18 amino acids. CDR1 and CDR2 from the germline V gene are MNHEY and SVGEGT. The CDR3 region is CASSYSTRLVTTYNEQFF. In nucleotides, the CDR3 is TGTGCCAGCAGTTACTCGACGAGGTTAGTGACTACCTACAATGAGCAGTTCTTC.

The rearrangement uses TRBV7-2 and TRBJ2-6, with a weak D call TRBD1 (5 bases). The germline gives CDR1 SGHTA, CDR2 FQGNSA. V was pared by 3 bases and J by 0 bases, with 12 bases between. This CDR3 is 17 amino acids long. In DNA, the CDR3 is TGTGCCAGCAGCTTGGACACTCCTAGCTCTGGGGCCAACGTCCTGACTTTC. Translation gives CASSLDTPSSGANVLTF.